The clone carrying this TCR beta chain was counted between two and nine times. Antigen: not known. Each CDR3 protein is one row after TCRdb ran MiXCR on the RACE reads. The profile shows 150,000 to 200,000 distinct CDR3 sequences, about 15% of them singletons. The data are from a study of human T cells and chemical hapten exposure. The sample's time point: patch test 1, 2 weeks after DPC sensitization. Treatment here: therapeutic diphenylcyclopropenone sensitization with weekly scalp DPC. Germline assignment: CDR1 DFQATT and CDR2 SNEGSKA (reference sequence). V gave up 3 bases and J gave up 5 bases, with 13 bases separating them. The CDR3 runs 13 residues. Overall study findings and caveats: Counts of expanded TCRs (at PT1) showed a positive correlation with patch test score.

The clonotype originates from a woman aged 25-40 years with alopecia areata. Some clones in this sample may be carry-over from other donors' samples. This sequence joins TRBV20-1 and TRBJ2-5; no firm D call. The sequencing here drew on whole blood, taken in connection with sensitization to the hapten diphenylcyclopropenone (DPC). CDR3 in amino acids: CSASRWAGETQYF. CDR3 nucleotide sequence: TGCAGTGCTAGTCGGTGGGCCGGGGAGACCCAGTACTTC.